This T cell receptor beta chain was documented in a study of control samples from healthy donors and cancer patients. Clones were read by immunoSEQ multiplex PCR, and TCRdb kept only the in-frame ones, dropping some. The data hold 150,000 to 200,000 clones, with around 90% observed a single time. Germline values: CDR1 MGHRA, CDR2 YSYEKL. The CDR3 is made up of 14 amino acids. V lost 0 bases and J lost 5, with 11 bases in between. The sample was blood. This receptor was obtained from a woman between 25 and 40 years old in good health. The chain couples TRBV4-1 to TRBJ2-7; D may be TRBD1 (5 bases). DNA of the CDR3: TGCGCCAGCAGCCAAGAGGCAGGGTTGAACGAGCAGTACTTC. Its protein product is CASSQEAGLNEQYF.